This TCR beta chain is from a study of OX40 agonist ivuxolimab in advanced cancers. Background on the study: Melanoma, hepatocellular carcinoma, head and neck or renal cell cancer occurred in dose-escalation patients. Age averaged roughly 60 years (range 23 to 79), and about 86% were male.

Concerning this clone itself: Its specificity is not known.

Study-level points and caveats: Among expanded peripheral T cells, antigen specificity went undetermined. Relative to CD4+, CD8+ T cells held more expanded clones on average.

The CDR3 runs 10 residues. Trimming cost V 6 bases and J 10 bases, with 9 bases left between them. Germline lookup yields CDR1 DFQATT and CDR2 SNEGSKA (reference sequence). Method: immunoSEQ multiplex PCR; TCRdb's copy keeps in-frame clones and lacks some. The sample records 50,000 to 75,000 clones, approximately 86% being singletons. The chain carries TRBV20-1 and TRBJ1-4, with D hard to call. The sample here was CD4+ or CD8+ T cells sorted from blood, taken in a trial of the OX40 agonist ivuxolimab. The TCR originated in an adult with an advanced solid tumor such as melanoma, head and neck, liver or kidney cancer. This CDR3 is CSAPLGKLFF. CDR3 sequence (DNA): TGCAGTGCGCCGCTGGGAAAACTGTTTTTT.